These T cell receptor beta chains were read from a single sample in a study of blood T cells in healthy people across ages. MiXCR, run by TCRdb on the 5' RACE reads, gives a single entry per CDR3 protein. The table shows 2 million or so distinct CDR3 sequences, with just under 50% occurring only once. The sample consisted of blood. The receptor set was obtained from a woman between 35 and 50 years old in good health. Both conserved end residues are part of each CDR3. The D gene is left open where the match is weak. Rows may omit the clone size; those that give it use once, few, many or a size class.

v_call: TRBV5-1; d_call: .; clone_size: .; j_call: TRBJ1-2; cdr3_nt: TGCGCCAGCTCAGCGAGAGGGGCGACTAACTATGACTACACCTTC; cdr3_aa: CASSARGATNYDYTF
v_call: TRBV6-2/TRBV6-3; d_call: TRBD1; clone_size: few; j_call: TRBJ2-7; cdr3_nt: TGTGCCAGCGCGACAGGGCATGATCACGAGCAGTACTTC; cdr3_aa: CASATGHDHEQYF
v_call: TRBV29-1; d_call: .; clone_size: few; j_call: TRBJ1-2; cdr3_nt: TGCAGCGCCCAAGGGTTGAACTATGGCTACACCTTC; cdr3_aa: CSAQGLNYGYTF
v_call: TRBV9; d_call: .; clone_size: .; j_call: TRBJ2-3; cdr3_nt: TGTGCCAGCAGCGCCGCCCCGGGGCATGGGACGCAGTATTTT; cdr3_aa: CASSAAPGHGTQYF
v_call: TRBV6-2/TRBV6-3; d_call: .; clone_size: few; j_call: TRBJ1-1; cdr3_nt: TGTGCCAGCAGTTTCGGGGAAGTGAACACTGAAGCTTTCTTT; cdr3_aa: CASSFGEVNTEAFF
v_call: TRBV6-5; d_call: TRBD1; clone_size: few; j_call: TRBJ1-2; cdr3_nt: TGTGCCAGCACCCAGACAGGGGAGGGCTATGGCTACACCTTC; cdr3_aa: CASTQTGEGYGYTF
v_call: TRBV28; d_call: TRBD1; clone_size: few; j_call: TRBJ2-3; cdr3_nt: TGTGCCAGCAGGGACAGGGGCGGGGGGCAGTATTTT; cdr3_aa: CASRDRGGGQYF
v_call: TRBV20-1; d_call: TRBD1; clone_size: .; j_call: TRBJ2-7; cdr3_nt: TGCAGTGCTAGATCCGGGACAGGGGGCCTCTACGAGCAGTACTTC; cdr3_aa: CSARSGTGGLYEQYF
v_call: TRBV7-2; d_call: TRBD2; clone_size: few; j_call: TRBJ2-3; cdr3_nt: TGTGCCAGCAGCCAGAGGCGGGGGGGAAGCACAGATACGCAGTATTTT; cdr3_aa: CASSQRRGGSTDTQYF
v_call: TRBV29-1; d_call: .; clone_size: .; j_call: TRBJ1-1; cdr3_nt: TGCAGCGTTGACTCCGGAGCGACACAGGCTGAAGCTTTCTTT; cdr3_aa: CSVDSGATQAEAFF
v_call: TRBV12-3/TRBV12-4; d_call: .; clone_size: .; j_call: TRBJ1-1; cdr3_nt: TGTGCCAGCAGTCTTACAGGGACGAGGAATGAAGCTTTCTTT; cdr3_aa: CASSLTGTRNEAFF
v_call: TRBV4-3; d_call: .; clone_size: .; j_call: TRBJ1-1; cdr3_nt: TGCGCCAGCAGCCAAGATCGCGCGGAAGATGAAGCTTTCTTT; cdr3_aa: CASSQDRAEDEAFF
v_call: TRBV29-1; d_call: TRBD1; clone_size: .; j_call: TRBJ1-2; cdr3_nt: TGCAGCGTGATGGGACAGGGGTACTATGGCTACACCTTC; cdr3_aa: CSVMGQGYYGYTF
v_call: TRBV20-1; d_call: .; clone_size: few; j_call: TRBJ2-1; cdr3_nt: TGCAGTGCCCCGCAGCTCCGGCAGGGCCCCAACAATGAGCAGTTCTTC; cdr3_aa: CSAPQLRQGPNNEQFF
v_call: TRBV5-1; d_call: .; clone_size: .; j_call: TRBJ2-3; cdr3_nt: TGCGCCAGCATGTCGGGGGACCCCTCAGATACGCAGTATTTT; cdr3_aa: CASMSGDPSDTQYF
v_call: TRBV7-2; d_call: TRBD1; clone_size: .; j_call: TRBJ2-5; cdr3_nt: TGTGCCAGCAGCTCACCAACCACACTCCGGGACAGGGTGGGAGAGACCCAGTACTTC; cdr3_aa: CASSSPTTLRDRVGETQYF
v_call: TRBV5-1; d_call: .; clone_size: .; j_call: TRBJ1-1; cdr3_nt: TGCGCCAGCAGCGTGAGGTCCGGAACTCAGAACACTGAAGCTTTCTTT; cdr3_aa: CASSVRSGTQNTEAFF
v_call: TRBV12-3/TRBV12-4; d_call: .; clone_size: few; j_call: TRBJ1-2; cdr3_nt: TGTGCCAGCAGTTCCTCCGACAGCTATGGCTACACCTTC; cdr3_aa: CASSSSDSYGYTF
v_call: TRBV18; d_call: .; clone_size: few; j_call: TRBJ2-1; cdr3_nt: TGTGCCAGCTCACCCCCCAATATGGATGAGCAGTTCTTC; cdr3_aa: CASSPPNMDEQFF
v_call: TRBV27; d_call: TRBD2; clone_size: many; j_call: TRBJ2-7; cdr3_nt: TGTGCCAGCAGTAAAGGGACTAGCGGGGTCGGTTACGAGCAGTACTTC; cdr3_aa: CASSKGTSGVGYEQYF
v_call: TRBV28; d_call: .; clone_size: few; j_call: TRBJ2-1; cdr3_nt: TGTGCCAGCAGCCGTCCGTCCTACAATGAGCAGTTCTTC; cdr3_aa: CASSRPSYNEQFF
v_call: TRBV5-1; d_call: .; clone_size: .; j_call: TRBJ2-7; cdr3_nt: TGCGCCAGCACCCTCACAGGGCGCACCTACGAGCAGTACTTC; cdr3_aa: CASTLTGRTYEQYF
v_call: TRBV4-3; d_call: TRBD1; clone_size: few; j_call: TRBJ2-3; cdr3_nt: TGCGCCAGCAGCCAATCCCCGCCGGGACAGGGCACAGATACGCAGTATTTT; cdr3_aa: CASSQSPPGQGTDTQYF
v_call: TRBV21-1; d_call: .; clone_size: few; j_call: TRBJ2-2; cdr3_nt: TGTGCCAGCAGCACTCTTCCGGACAGGGAAAATCCCGGGGAGCTGTTTTTT; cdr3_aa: CASSTLPDRENPGELFF
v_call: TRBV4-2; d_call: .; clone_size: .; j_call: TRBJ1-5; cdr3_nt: TGTGCCAGCAGCCAAGAAATATATCAGCCCCAGCATTTT; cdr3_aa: CASSQEIYQPQHF
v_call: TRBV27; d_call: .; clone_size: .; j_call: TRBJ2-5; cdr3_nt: TGTGCCAGCAGTCGGACCCATGCGGGCAGCCAAGAGACCCAGTACTTC; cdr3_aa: CASSRTHAGSQETQYF
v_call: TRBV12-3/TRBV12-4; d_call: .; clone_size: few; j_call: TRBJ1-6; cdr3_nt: TGTGCCAGCAGCCTTGGAAGAGCCAATTCACCCCTCCACTTT; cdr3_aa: CASSLGRANSPLHF
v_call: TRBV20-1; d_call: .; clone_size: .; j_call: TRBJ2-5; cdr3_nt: TGCAGTGCTACAGTCCAAGAGACCCAGTACTTC; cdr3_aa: CSATVQETQYF
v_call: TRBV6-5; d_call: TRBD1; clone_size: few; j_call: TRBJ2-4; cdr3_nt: TGTGCCAGCAGTCCGCACTGGACAGGAGGATTCCAGTACTTC; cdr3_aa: CASSPHWTGGFQYF
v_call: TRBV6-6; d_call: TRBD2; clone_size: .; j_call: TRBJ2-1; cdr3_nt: TGTGCCAGCAGTTCGGGTAGCGGGGGGGTGTACAGTGAGCAGTTCTTC; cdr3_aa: CASSSGSGGVYSEQFF
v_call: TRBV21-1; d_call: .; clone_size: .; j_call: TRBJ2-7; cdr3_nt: TGTGCCAGCAGCAAGGAGGGAGGGTACGAGCAGTACTTC; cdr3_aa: CASSKEGGYEQYF
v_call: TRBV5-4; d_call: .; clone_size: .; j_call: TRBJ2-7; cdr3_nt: TGTGCCAGCAGCTTGTATGGTCAACGCTACGAGCAGTACTTC; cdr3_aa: CASSLYGQRYEQYF
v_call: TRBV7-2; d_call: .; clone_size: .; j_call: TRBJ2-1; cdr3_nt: TGTGCCAGCAGCGTAGGGCATTTCGATGAGCAGTTCTTC; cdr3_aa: CASSVGHFDEQFF